This TCR beta chain stems from a study of shared clonotypes between healthy human individuals. Study context: Each donor contributed plates that comprised three CD4 naive, three CD4 memory, two CD8 naive and one CD8 memory.

Note on this clone: A clone one base away is much larger, so this may be a read error.

V lost 6 bases to trimming and J lost 0 bases; unmatched junction nucleotides: 4. Germline loops: CDR1 MDHEN, CDR2 SYDVKM. The CDR3 has 15 amino acids. Generated by immunoSEQ multiplex PCR, the TCRdb table keeps only in-frame clones and is missing some. The table has 650,000 to 800,000 clones, over 55% seen once; the top ten hold roughly 1.8%. The TCR sequence derives from a woman aged 25-40 years in good health. The chain combines TRBV28 with TRBJ1-5; 8 nucleotides agree with TRBD1. Specimen: memory CD4+ T cells sorted from blood. Specified subset: CD45RA-negative fraction. CDR3 DNA sequence: TGTGCCAGCAGGGGGACAGGTTATAGCAATCAGCCCCAGCATTTT. It translates to CASRGTGYSNQPQHF.